One and the same sample provided the 11 T cell receptor beta chains below, sequenced in a study of T cells in Graves' hyperthyroidism and ophthalmopathy. Researchers amplified the TCR beta CDR3 regions from RNA transcripts. The HTBI primer set served for first-round RT-PCR of the TCR CDR3. TCRdb re-called the multiplex PCR reads with MiXCR, one entry per CDR3 protein. Among roughly 180,000 distinct CDR3 sequences, approximately 9% were seen once, and the ten largest hold roughly a fifth. Sequenced input: blood. The source is a woman aged 18-30 years with Graves' hyperthyroidism that later progressed to Graves' ophthalmopathy.

This clonotype was picked up many times. The chain carries TRBV3-1 and TRBJ1-1; 12 bases map to TRBD1. The V gene end was trimmed by 4 bases and the J gene end by 4 bases; junction bases not matched to a gene: 13. CDR3 length: 18 residues. Germline assignment: CDR1 LGHDT and CDR2 YNNKEL (reference sequence). The CDR3 DNA is TGTGCCAGCAGCCCCTCCCGGGACAGGGGGCGAGTCGGCACTGAAGCTTTCTTT. This codes for CASSPSRDRGRVGTEAFF.

This clonotype was observed a few times. The chain is built from TRBV27 and TRBJ2-1; D gene uncertain. V lost 2 bases to trimming and J lost 3 bases, with 17 bases between them. The CDR3 consists of 17 residues. Germline V gene sequence: CDR1 MNHEY, CDR2 SMNVEV (reference sequence). CDR3 protein: CASSLDATAYNYNEQFF. For the CDR3, the DNA is TGTGCCAGCAGTTTAGATGCCACTGCCTACAACTACAATGAGCAGTTCTTC.

The sample holds many counts of this clonotype. The genes are TRBV20-1 and TRBJ2-7, with 7 bases fitting TRBD2. Germline CDR1 DFQATT, CDR2 SNEGSKA (reference sequence). The CDR3 loop spans 12 amino acids. The trim removed 6 bases at V and 0 bases at J, leaving 2 bases unmatched. This CDR3 is CSAGTTSYEQYF. The CDR3 nucleotides are TGCAGTGCCGGGACTACCTCCTACGAGCAGTACTTC.

This clonotype was found many times. This chain links TRBV3-1 with TRBJ1-1, with 8 positions matching TRBD1. The CDR3 loop spans 15 amino acids. The germline V gene has CDR1 LGHDT and CDR2 YNNKEL (reference sequence). V gave up 3 bases and J gave up 11 bases; unmatched junction bases: 14. The CDR3 region has the DNA TGTGCCAGCAGCCAGACAGGGGACACGCGGAATTTGGCTTTCTTT. It codes for CASSQTGDTRNLAFF.

This clonotype was recorded many times. The rearrangement joins TRBV5-1 to TRBJ2-1, with TRBD2 identical over 10 bases. The length of the CDR3 is 15 residues. Germline trimming cut 2 bases from V and 7 bases from J; bases unmatched to any gene: 6. The V gene's germline CDR1 is SGHRS and CDR2 YFSETQ. CDR3 sequence: CASSFELAGKNEQFF. CDR3 coding DNA: TGCGCCAGCAGCTTTGAACTAGCGGGAAAAAATGAGCAGTTCTTC. Supplemented by reference TRBV5-1 and TRBJ2-1, the full variable domain reads KAGVTQTPRYLIKTRGQQVTLSCSPISGHRSVSWYQQTPGQGLQFLFEYFSETQRNKGNFPGRFSGRQFSNSRSEMNVSTLELGDSALYLCASSFELAGKNEQFFGPGTRLTVL.

There are many counts of this clonotype. The chain combines TRBV6-1 with TRBJ1-5; TRBD1 might be the D (6 bases). The CDR3 has 13 residues. Germline CDR1 MNHNS, CDR2 SASEGT. V lost 5 bases and J lost 4, with 9 bases in between. This CDR3 reads CASSPDRNQPQHF. For the CDR3, the DNA is TGTGCCAGCAGTCCTGACAGGAATCAGCCCCAGCATTTT.

In its sample, this clonotype was seen many times. The V call is TRBV27, the J call TRBJ2-1, with 8 bases matching TRBD2. The CDR3 sequence is 15 residues long. Trimming removed 4 bases from V and 7 bases from J; junction bases left unmatched: 9. Germline assignment: CDR1 MNHEY and CDR2 SMNVEV (reference sequence). Here the CDR3 reads CASSSLPGGENEQFF. The CDR3 DNA reads as TGTGCCAGCAGTTCCCTCCCGGGGGGGGAGAATGAGCAGTTCTTC.

This clonotype has a count of ten or more. The V call is TRBV12-3 or TRBV12-4, the J call TRBJ2-5, with D possibly matching TRBD2 (5 bases). V was pared by 5 bases and J by 2 bases, with 12 bases between. This CDR3 is built from 14 residues. The CDR3 nucleotides read TGTGCCAGCAGTCGGACTCATCAACAAGAGACCCAGTACTTC. Amino acids: CASSRTHQQETQYF.

Details on this clonotype: A much more abundant neighbour one base away suggests this may be a read error. The chain joins TRBV20-1 to TRBJ2-3; the D call may be TRBD1 or TRBD2 (5 bases each). V was shortened by 5 bases and J by 2 bases, with 11 bases between the two germline ends. This CDR3 comprises 13 residues. Germline lookup yields CDR1 DFQATT and CDR2 SNEGSKA (reference sequence). The CDR3 loop is CSAWAGTTDTQYF. CDR3 coding DNA: TGCAGTGCTTGGGCAGGGACCACAGATACGCAGTATTTT.

This clonotype has a count of ten or more. The J gene is TRBJ2-7, the V gene TRBV28; D may be TRBD2 (5 bases). The CDR3 has 15 residues. V was trimmed by 0 bases and J by 1 base, leaving 10 bases between them. CDR1 and CDR2 from the germline V gene are MDHEN and SYDVKM. CDR3 in DNA: TGTGCCAGCAGTTTATGGGTCGGGGAGTCCTACGAGCAGTACTTC. This gives the protein CASSLWVGESYEQYF.

This clonotype was observed at least ten times. The genes are TRBV15 and TRBJ2-2; 8 bases match TRBD1. This CDR3 has 15 residues. Germline CDR1 is LNHNV and CDR2 is YYDKDF (reference sequence). V lost 5 bases to trimming and J lost 10 bases; unmatched junction nucleotides: 12. The CDR3 is CATSLGTGSSAELFF. CDR3 DNA sequence: TGTGCCACCAGCTTGGGGACAGGATCAAGTGCGGAGCTGTTTTTT.